This T cell receptor beta chain appears in the sequencing data of a study of T-cell memory formation after mild COVID-19 (dated by TCRdb to the early 2020s). In terms of the full investigation: Most TCR sequence clusters were specific to one of the two donors. In a couple of donors, T-cell clones that expanded and contracted after mild COVID-19 were tracked by sequencing TCRalpha and TCRbeta repertoires over time. The cohort was made up of two young adult volunteers, one female and one male, who were previously healthy.

Ficoll-Paque density gradient centrifugation was the method used to isolate PBMCs. Including the terminal cysteine and phenylalanine, the CDR3 comprises 12 residues. The sequence is cut down to CDR3 DNA, 36 bases in frame from base 1. As encoded in the germline V gene (reference sequence), CDR1 is LNHNV while CDR2 is YYDKDF. Cut back by 3 bases and 8 bases, the V and J ends lie 10 bases apart. A note on this clonotype: Its binding antigen is unknown. The input lacks base qualities; no much larger clone sits a single base away.

Overall study outcomes, separate from this receptor: Only a couple of mild cases were covered in the study, and larger cohorts including severe cases with pre-infection samples were considered necessary. Contracting CD4+ clones appeared mostly in the CM and EM memory subsets, whereas CD8+ clones were enriched in EMRA. Clones that contracted from day 15 to 85 showed balanced CD4/CD8 phenotypes, whereas a second wave of clones that expanded from day 15 to 37 leaned towards CD4+. Whether the second-wave clones peaking on day 37 were SARS-CoV-2 specific was not confirmed. Some responding clones were detected in pre-infection memory, which suggested that pre-existing cross-reactive memory T cells had joined the SARS-CoV-2 response.

The run used an Illumina NovaSeq 6000. TCRalpha and TCRbeta cDNA libraries were built by 5'RACE with constant-segment primers, adding sample barcodes and unique molecular identifiers. Trizol reagent was used to extract RNA from every sample. Library amplification was performed in two PCR steps, and a second sample barcode and Illumina TruSeq adapters were introduced in the second step. Libraries were sequenced on an Illumina NovaSeq with 2 x 150 bp paired-end reads. Processing in the source paper ran as follows. Reads were demultiplexed and collapsed into UMI-guided consensus sequences with migec v1.2.7. With mixcr v2.1.11, UMI consensuses were aligned to TRA and TRB V and J templates and assembled into clonotypes. Clonotypes were classified as expanded or contracted when called significant by both edgeR and NoisET, with noise models trained on biological replicates. For edgeR calls, a false discovery rate-adjusted p below 0.01 and a log2 fold-change threshold of 1 were applied. As an exploratory analysis of dynamics, max-normalized trajectories of the 1000 most abundant clonotypes were examined with PCA combined with hierarchical clustering. The CD4 or CD8 phenotype of responding clones was assigned using the separately sequenced CD4+ and CD8+ repertoires. TCRdb redid the processing of the public reads, applying fastp at Q25 and MiXCR, and retained in-frame beta chains. Each entry is one CDR3 protein sequence, shown with its most common DNA and genes. The V and J calls shown here were made by TCRdb, not taken from the authors' results. This sample comprises about 200,000 distinct CDR3 sequences, around 8.8% of them detected only once. Roughly 4% of the sample rests with the top ten.

This clonotype was sampled from a man aged 18-30 years who had mild COVID-19 (a few samples of this study predate the infection). The sample titles of this study are shuffled in the database, so cell type and time point are left out; the donor was told from shared clones. The material sequenced was PBMCs or a T cell subset sorted from them (not recorded which). The chain employs TRBV15 and TRBJ1-2; the D gene assignment is ambiguous. The CDR3 sequence is CATSRSTEGYTF. The nucleotides read TGTGCCACCAGCAGGTCGACGGAGGGCTACACCTTC. The CDR3 plus the reference TRBV15 and TRBJ1-2 genes for the other parts give the full variable domain: DAMVIQNPRYQVTQFGKPVTLSCSQTLNHNVMYWYQQKSSQAPKLLFHYYDKDFNNEADTPDNFQSRRPNTSFCFLDIRSPGLGDTAMYLCATSRSTEGYTFGSGTRLTVV.